The subject of this entry is one T cell receptor (beta chain). Its antigen remains unidentified. The cDNA had a unique molecular identifier and a template-switch universal primer site. Each CDR3 protein is one row after TCRdb ran MiXCR on the 5' RACE reads. The sample gives about 330,000 distinct CDR3 sequences, 10% to 15% of which show up once; roughly 7.8% is in the top ten. All donors comprised healthy Caucasians. The entry originates in a study of identical twins. Study-wide results and caveats: Models underestimated how often monozygotic twins shared out-of-frame TCR alpha.

This CDR3 has 20 amino acids. Germline lookup yields CDR1 SGHVS and CDR2 FNYEAQ. Deletions cut 5 bases from V and 4 bases from J, with 29 bases between. This sample also appeared in a second study, on yellow fever vaccine responses in identical twins.

The gene calls are TRBV7-6 and TRBJ1-4, with a weak D call TRBD1 (5 bases). The TCR was taken from a young woman in good health. Sequencing was performed on CD8+ T cells sorted from blood. DNA for the CDR3: TGTGCCAGCAGCCCCGACAGAGGCCCAGCGGTAGGAGGCATTAATGAAAAACTGTTTTTT. Its translation: CASSPDRGPAVGGINEKLFF.